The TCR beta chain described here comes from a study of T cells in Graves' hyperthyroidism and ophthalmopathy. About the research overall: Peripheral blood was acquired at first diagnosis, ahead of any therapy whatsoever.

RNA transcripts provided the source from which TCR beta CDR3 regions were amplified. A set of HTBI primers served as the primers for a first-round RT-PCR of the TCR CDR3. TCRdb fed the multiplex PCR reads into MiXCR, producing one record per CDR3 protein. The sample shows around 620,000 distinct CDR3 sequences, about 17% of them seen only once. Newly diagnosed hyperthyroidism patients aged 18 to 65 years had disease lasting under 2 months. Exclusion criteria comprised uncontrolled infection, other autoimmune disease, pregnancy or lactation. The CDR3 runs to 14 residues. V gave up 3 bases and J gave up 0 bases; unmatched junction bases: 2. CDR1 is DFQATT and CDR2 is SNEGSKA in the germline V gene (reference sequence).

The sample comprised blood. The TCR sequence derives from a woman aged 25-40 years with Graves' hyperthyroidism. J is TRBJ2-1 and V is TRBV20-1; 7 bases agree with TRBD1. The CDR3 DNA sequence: TGCAGTGCTAGCCGGGACAGCTCCTACAATGAGCAGTTCTTC. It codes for CSASRDSSYNEQFF.